Following are 21 T cell receptor beta chains from one sample sequenced in a study of T cell responses to AZD1222 COVID-19 vaccine. TCRdb's table, derived via immunoSEQ multiplex PCR, lists solely in-frame clones and lacks some. This table has roughly 130,000 clones, around 90% appearing once. The specimen comprised peripheral blood, sampled on day 0 of AZD1222 vaccination. These receptors were obtained from an adult in good health.

This clone was seen once. The J gene is TRBJ1-5, the V gene TRBV19; D possibly corresponds to TRBD1 (5 bases). V shed 7 bases and J shed 1 base, with 14 bases lying between them. Germline CDR1 and CDR2: LNHDA and SQIVND (reference sequence). The CDR3 has 15 amino acids. This CDR3 reads CASNSWRDSNQPQHF. CDR3 DNA: TGTGCCAGTAACTCCTGGAGGGACAGCAATCAGCCCCAGCATTTT.

This clone was seen a few times. This chain uses TRBV6-1 with TRBJ1-1, with D hard to call. The germline V gene has CDR1 MNHNS and CDR2 SASEGT. CDR3 size: 14 residues. The ends were cut back, 2 bases at V and 0 bases at J, with 7 bases in the middle. The CDR3 DNA reads TGTGCCAGCAGTGAATGGAAGATGAACACTGAAGCTTTCTTT. Translated, it gives CASSEWKMNTEAFF.

The V and J genes are TRBV7-2 and TRBJ1-4, with D uncertain. V was shortened by 0 bases and J by 3 bases, with 11 bases between the two germline ends. Germline CDR1 reads SGHTA; CDR2 reads FQGNSA. The CDR3 is 16 amino acids. As DNA, the CDR3 is TGTGCCAGCAGCTTAGCCAGATTTCGGGCTAATGAAAAACTGTTTTTT. This gives the protein CASSLARFRANEKLFF.

The table lists this clone with a few counts. J is TRBJ1-4 and V is TRBV27; D unclear. The CDR3 contains 13 residues. Deletions cut 3 bases from V and 8 bases from J, with 10 bases between. The V gene's germline CDR1 is MNHEY and CDR2 SMNVEV (reference sequence). This CDR3 reads CASSFRAREKLFF. The CDR3 coding sequence is TGTGCCAGCAGTTTCCGGGCCCGCGAAAAACTGTTTTTT.

This chain uses TRBV4-2 with TRBJ2-1; 7 bases fit TRBD2. The CDR3 sequence is 15 residues long. Germline V CDR1 and CDR2: LGHNA, YNFKEQ. The ends lost 5 bases at V and 0 bases at J; junction bases unmatched: 4. CDR3 protein: CASSSGLRSYNEQFF. The CDR3 DNA reads TGTGCCAGCAGCTCGGGACTACGCTCCTACAATGAGCAGTTCTTC.

The chain uses TRBV5-6 and TRBJ2-7; tentatively, D is TRBD1 (6 bases). This CDR3 comprises 16 residues. The ends were cut back, 4 bases at V and 2 bases at J, with 19 bases in the middle. CDR1 and CDR2 from the germline V gene are SGHDT and YYEEEE. For the CDR3, the DNA is TGTGCCAGCAGCCCCGTAGGCATACAGGGAGCCTACGAGCAGTACTTC. Translation: CASSPVGIQGAYEQYF.

Of note for this clone: The junction shows a germline mismatch at one end, possibly a read error. Other nucleotide sequences in the sample specify the same CDR3. The chain couples TRBV27 to TRBJ1-5, with D perhaps matching TRBD1 (6 bases). CDR1 is MNHEY and CDR2 is SMNVEV in the germline V gene (reference sequence). This CDR3 has 15 residues. The CDR3: CASSRGGGSNQPQHF. The CDR3 bases are TGTGCCAGCAGTCGAGGGGGAGGGAGCAACCAGCCCCAGCATTTT.

This sequence joins TRBV18 and TRBJ1-4, with a weak D call TRBD1 (5 bases). Trimming pared 2 bases from V and 6 bases from J, leaving 10 bases between. This CDR3 spans 14 amino acids. Germline V CDR1 and CDR2: KGHSH, LQKENI. CDR3 sequence reads: CASSPGDGDEKLFF. The CDR3, as DNA: TGTGCCAGCTCACCAGGGGACGGGGATGAAAAACTGTTTTTT.

The CDR3: CASSLIFLKEQYF. The CDR3, as DNA: TGTGCCAGCAGCCTCATCTTCCTAAAAGAGCAGTACTTC. This rearrangement joins TRBV4-2 to TRBJ2-7; no definite D call. V lost 4 bases to trimming and J lost 7 bases, with 14 bases between them. The CDR3 covers 13 residues. Germline lookup yields CDR1 LGHNA and CDR2 YNFKEQ.

V usage is TRBV5-1 and J usage is TRBJ2-1; 8 positions agree with TRBD2. Germline CDR1 and CDR2: SGHRS and YFSETQ. The CDR3 length is 17 residues. V dropped 0 bases and J dropped 4; count of bases not matched to a gene: 9. The CDR3 spells CASSLALLADSYNEQFF. The CDR3 nucleotides read TGCGCCAGCAGCTTGGCCCTACTAGCGGATTCATACAATGAGCAGTTCTTC.

In this sample, this clone turned up once. The chain recombines TRBV16 with TRBJ2-5, with D unresolved. This CDR3 region has 12 residues. Germline-derived CDR1 and CDR2 are KGHSY and FQNENV. The ends were cut back, 0 bases at V and 5 bases at J, with 4 bases in the middle. The CDR3 nucleotides read TGTGCCAGCAGCCAATCAGGGGAGACCCAGTACTTC. Its protein product is CASSQSGETQYF.

This CDR3 is CASSPGTGIYEQYF. CDR3 in DNA: TGTGCCAGTAGTCCCGGGACAGGAATCTACGAGCAGTACTTC. The J gene is TRBJ2-7, the V gene TRBV19, with TRBD1 matching over 8 bases. The length of the CDR3 is 14 residues. After removal of 5 bases from V and 3 bases from J, the junction contained 6 bases not matched to a gene. Germline CDR1 and CDR2: LNHDA and SQIVND (reference sequence).

The V call is TRBV10-3, the J call TRBJ2-5; a weak D match, TRBD2 (7 bases). Per the germline V gene, CDR1 is ENHRY and CDR2 is SYGVKD. Trimming took 2 bases from V and 5 from J, leaving 9 bases between them. The CDR3 has 13 residues. As DNA, the CDR3 is TGTGCCATCAGTGAGAGGGGGGGGGAGACCCAGTACTTC. Its protein is CAISERGGETQYF.

The rearrangement uses TRBV5-5 and TRBJ2-7; TRBD1 matches 7 bases. CDR1 and CDR2 from the germline V gene are SGHKS and YYEKEE (reference sequence). The CDR3 totals 15 residues. The junction had 6 bases not matched to a gene; V was cut back by 1 base and J by 2 bases. CDR3 sequence: CASSLQQGIPYEQYF. DNA of the CDR3: TGTGCCAGCAGCTTGCAACAGGGGATTCCCTACGAGCAGTACTTC.

This clone was recorded only once. The chain's CDR3 is CASSFRVSGNTIYF. DNA for the CDR3: TGTGCCAGCAGTTTCCGGGTCTCTGGAAACACCATATATTTT. V usage is TRBV6-2 or TRBV6-3 and J usage is TRBJ1-3; D remains ambiguous. CDR1 and CDR2 from the germline V gene are MNHEY and SVGEGT. The CDR3 extends over 14 amino acids. V was shortened by 4 bases and J by 0 bases, with 7 bases between the two germline ends.

The chain carries TRBV5-1 and TRBJ2-1, with D perhaps matching TRBD2 (5 bases). The V end lost 0 bases, the J end lost 7 bases, and 14 bases lay between the germline ends. Germline-derived CDR1 and CDR2 are SGHRS and YFSETQ. This CDR3 spans 15 amino acids. Here the CDR3 reads CASSLAVGVDNEQFF. The CDR3, as DNA: TGCGCCAGCAGCTTGGCTGTGGGAGTGGATAATGAGCAGTTCTTC. The whole variable domain, filled in from reference TRBV5-1 and TRBJ2-1, reads KAGVTQTPRYLIKTRGQQVTLSCSPISGHRSVSWYQQTPGQGLQFLFEYFSETQRNKGNFPGRFSGRQFSNSRSEMNVSTLELGDSALYLCASSLAVGVDNEQFFGPGTRLTVL.

This rearrangement joins TRBV5-1 to TRBJ1-1; a weak D match, TRBD1 (5 bases). Trimming left V 2 bases short and J 1 base short, with 6 bases between. The V gene's germline CDR1 is SGHRS and CDR2 YFSETQ. CDR3 size: 13 residues. CDR3 loop: CASSFTGNTEAFF. DNA for the CDR3: TGCGCCAGCAGCTTTACAGGGAACACTGAAGCTTTCTTT.

The chain has TRBV6-5 and TRBJ2-1, with 8 bases lining up with TRBD2. With 7 bases clipped from V and 6 bases from J, the junction kept 11 bases outside the gene matches. This CDR3 has 15 amino acids. The germline CDR1 and CDR2 sequences are MNHEY and SVGAGI. The chain's CDR3 is CASNSGATGRNEQFF. CDR3 sequence (DNA): TGTGCCAGCAATAGCGGGGCGACTGGTCGCAATGAGCAGTTCTTC.

J is TRBJ2-3 and V is TRBV5-1; weak D call: TRBD2 (6 bases). The CDR3 runs 14 residues. The germline V and J ends were trimmed by 4 bases and 4 bases, with 13 bases remaining between them. Germline assignment: CDR1 SGHRS and CDR2 YFSETQ. The CDR3 DNA reads TGCGCCAGCAGCCCGGCGACTAGTTCAGATACGCAGTATTTT. Its translation is CASSPATSSDTQYF.

This chain connects TRBV5-4 to TRBJ1-1, with unresolved D. Trimming took 4 bases from V and 0 from J, leaving 13 bases between them. The length of the CDR3 is 15 residues. Germline-derived CDR1 and CDR2 are SGHNT and YYREEE (reference sequence). CDR3 sequence reads: CASSAVGMMNTEAFF. The CDR3 DNA reads as TGTGCCAGCAGCGCGGTGGGGATGATGAACACTGAAGCTTTCTTT.

V and J are TRBV6-2 or TRBV6-3 and TRBJ2-7; the match to TRBD2 covers 8 bases. The junction had 7 bases not matched to a gene; V was cut back by 2 bases and J by 4 bases. Germline V CDR1 and CDR2: MNHEY, SVGEGT. The CDR3 is 15 residues long. In DNA form, the CDR3 reads TGTGCCAGCAGTTACAAGCGGGAGCCCCCTTACGAGCAGTACTTC. Protein sequence: CASSYKREPPYEQYF.